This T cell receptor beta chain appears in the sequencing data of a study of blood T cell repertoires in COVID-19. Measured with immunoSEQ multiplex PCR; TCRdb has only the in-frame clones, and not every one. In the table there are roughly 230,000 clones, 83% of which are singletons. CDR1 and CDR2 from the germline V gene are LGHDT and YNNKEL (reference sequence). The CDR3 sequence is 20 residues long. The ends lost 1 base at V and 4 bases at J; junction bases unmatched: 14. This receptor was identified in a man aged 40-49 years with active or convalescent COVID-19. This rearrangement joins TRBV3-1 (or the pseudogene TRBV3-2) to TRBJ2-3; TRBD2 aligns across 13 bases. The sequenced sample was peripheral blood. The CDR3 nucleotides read TGTGCCAGCAGCCAAGTATCTCTAACTAGCGGGAGGGTTGGTGCAGATACGCAGTATTTT. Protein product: CASSQVSLTSGRVGADTQYF.